The T cell receptor beta chain described here comes from a study of T cell responses to AZD1222 COVID-19 vaccine. Overall study findings and caveats: Most donors were white British, females outnumbered males, and clonal diversity was possibly underestimated. Dominant at 160-218 and 743-854, vaccine-associated CD4 TCRs also spanned spike.

J gave up 2 bases and V 0 bases, and 4 bases lay outside the gene matches. This CDR3 is built from 17 residues. From germline, CDR1 is SGHAT and CDR2 FQNNGV. As concerns this clone: As yet, its antigen is unknown.

The repertoire was sequenced with immunoSEQ multiplex PCR; TCRdb's copy has only in-frame clones and lacks some. Of roughly 120,000 clones listed, less than 90% are singletons. This material consisted of peripheral blood, taken on day 0 of AZD1222 vaccination. The sequence was collected from an adult in good health. J is TRBJ2-5 and V is TRBV11-2, with 12 bases that match TRBD2. CDR3 residues: CASSLDGLAGRQETQYF. The CDR3 DNA sequence: TGTGCCAGCAGCTTAGATGGACTAGCGGGGCGGCAAGAGACCCAGTACTTC.